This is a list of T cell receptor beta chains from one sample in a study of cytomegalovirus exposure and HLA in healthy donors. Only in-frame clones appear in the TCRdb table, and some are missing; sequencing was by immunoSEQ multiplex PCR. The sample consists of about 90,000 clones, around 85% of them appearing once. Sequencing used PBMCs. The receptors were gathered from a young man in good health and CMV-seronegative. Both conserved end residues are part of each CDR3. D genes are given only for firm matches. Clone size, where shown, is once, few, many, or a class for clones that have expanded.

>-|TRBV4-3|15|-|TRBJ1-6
TGCGCCAGCAGCCAAGTTTCAGGGAAATATTCACCCCTCCACTTT
CASSQVSGKYSPLHF
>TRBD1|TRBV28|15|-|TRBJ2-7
TGTGCCAGCAGCAGACAGGGGGCGTTATCCTACGAGCAGTACTTC
CASSRQGALSYEQYF
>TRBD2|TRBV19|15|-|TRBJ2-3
TGTGCCAGTACCCTGGGTAGCGGGCAAGGAGATACGCAGTATTTT
CASTLGSGQGDTQYF
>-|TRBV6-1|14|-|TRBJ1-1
TGTGCCAGCCTCCGTTTTTTGGACGGAGGTGAAGCTTTCTTT
CASLRFLDGGEAFF
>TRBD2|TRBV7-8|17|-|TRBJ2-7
TGTGCCAGCTCGTGGACTAGCGGGGGCTTGACCTCCTACGAGCAGTACTTC
CASSWTSGGLTSYEQYF
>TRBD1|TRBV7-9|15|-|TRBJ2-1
TGTGCCAGCAGCAAAACAGGGGTCTCCTACAATGAGCAGTTCTTC
CASSKTGVSYNEQFF
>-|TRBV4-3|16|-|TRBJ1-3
TGCGCCAGCAGCCCTGACTGGCAGAGCTCTGGAAACACCATATATTTT
CASSPDWQSSGNTIYF
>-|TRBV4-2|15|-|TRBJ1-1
TGTGCCAGCAGCCGTAGCGGAGACAGTGGCATTGAAGCTTTCTTT
CASSRSGDSGIEAFF
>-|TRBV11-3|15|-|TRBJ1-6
TGTGCCAGCAGTCCGCGTGGGGGGGCGGCTTCACCCCTCCACTTT
CASSPRGGAASPLHF
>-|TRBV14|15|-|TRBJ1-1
TGTGCCAGCAGCCAAAGCGGTCAACGGAACACTGAAGCTTTCTTT
CASSQSGQRNTEAFF
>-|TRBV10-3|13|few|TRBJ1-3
TGTGCCATCAGTGAAGGACAGGGAAACACCATATATTTT
CAISEGQGNTIYF